The 28 T cell receptor beta chains reported below all come from one sample, sequenced in a study of technical replicates of blood from a few donors. Generated by immunoSEQ multiplex PCR, the TCRdb table keeps only in-frame clones and is missing some. The table has about 80,000 clones, roughly 98% seen once. Sequenced: T cells isolated from PBMCs. The receptors were sampled from a human donor in good health.

The chain joins TRBV13 to TRBJ2-5; D uncertain. The CDR3 consists of 12 residues. The germline CDR1 and CDR2 sequences are PRHDT and FYEKMQ (reference sequence). V shed 4 bases and J shed 5 bases, with 8 bases lying between them. CDR3 protein: CASSSPGETQYF. The CDR3 coding sequence is TGTGCCAGCAGCTCCCCCGGGGAGACCCAGTACTTC.

CDR3 DNA sequence: TGTGCCAGCAGCTTAGGGCGACCTGGGACAGGGTATGGGATGAACACTGAAGCTTTCTTT. Protein sequence: CASSLGRPGTGYGMNTEAFF. This chain joins TRBV7-6 and TRBJ1-1; TRBD1 matches 9 bases. V shed 1 base and J 0 bases; nucleotides not matched to a gene: 15. The CDR3 consists of 20 residues. Germline CDR1 reads SGHVS; CDR2 reads FNYEAQ.

The chain is built from TRBV11-2 and TRBJ2-1, with a possible D match to TRBD2 (6 bases). V was clipped by 0 bases and J by 1 base, with 16 bases between them. Germline lookup yields CDR1 SGHAT and CDR2 FQNNGV. The CDR3 runs 18 residues. The chain's CDR3 is CASSLDASDGGSYNEQFF. The DNA for the CDR3 is TGTGCCAGCAGCTTAGACGCTAGCGATGGGGGGTCCTACAATGAGCAGTTCTTC.

The chain has TRBV11-2 and TRBJ2-5; 8 nucleotides agree with TRBD1. V lost 3 bases and J lost 1; bases outside the gene matches: 7. Germline V gene sequence: CDR1 SGHAT, CDR2 FQNNGV. The CDR3 is 16 residues long. CDR3 loop: CASSFYPDRAQETQYF. The CDR3 region has the DNA TGTGCCAGCAGCTTCTACCCGGACAGGGCCCAAGAGACCCAGTACTTC.

The chain recombines TRBV9 with TRBJ2-1, with D possibly being TRBD1 (6 bases). The CDR3 extends over 15 amino acids. Trimming shortened V by 6 bases and J by 2 bases, and 15 bases separated the two germline ends. Germline-derived CDR1 and CDR2 are SGDLS and YYNGEE. The CDR3 is CASTPQGSTYNEQFF. As DNA, the CDR3 is TGTGCCAGCACCCCTCAGGGGAGTACCTACAATGAGCAGTTCTTC. Full variable domain (outside the CDR3, taken from reference TRBV9 and TRBJ2-1): DSGVTQTPKHLITATGQRVTLRCSPRSGDLSVYWYQQSLDQGLQFLIQYYNGEERAKGNILERFSAQQFPDLHSELNLSSLELGDSALYFCASTPQGSTYNEQFFGPGTRLTVL.

The chain carries TRBV19 and TRBJ2-3; TRBD2 matches at 12 bases. Losses at the gene ends were 3 bases for V and 7 bases for J; bases not matched to a gene: 5. Germline CDR1 reads LNHDA; CDR2 reads SQIVND (reference sequence). The CDR3 is 15 amino acids. Here the CDR3 DNA reads TGTGCCAGTAGTATCGGACTAGCGGGAATCTATACGCAGTATTTT. Translating gives CASSIGLAGIYTQYF. The full variable domain, in which reference TRBV19 and TRBJ2-3 provide the parts outside the CDR3, is DGGITQSPKYLFRKEGQNVTLSCEQNLNHDAMYWYRQDPGQGLRLIYYSQIVNDFQKGDIAEGYSVSREKKESFPLTVTSAQKNPTAFYLCASSIGLAGIYTQYFGPGTRLTVL.

This chain joins TRBV27 and TRBJ2-7, with a tentative D call TRBD1 (6 bases). Germline CDR1 and CDR2: MNHEY and SMNVEV (reference sequence). Deletions cut 1 base from V and 6 bases from J, with 19 bases between. The length of the CDR3 is 16 residues. Written as DNA, the CDR3 is TGTGCCAGCAGTTTATATCCAACGCTAGGGGGTGGCGAGCAGTACTTC. Encoded protein: CASSLYPTLGGGEQYF.

This chain uses TRBV5-1 with TRBJ2-3, with a tentative D call TRBD2 (6 bases). V was cut by 0 bases and J by 0 bases, with 14 bases left in between. This CDR3 spans 17 amino acids. Germline V CDR1 and CDR2: SGHRS, YFSETQ. CDR3: CASSLARDLKSTDTQYF. The CDR3 DNA is TGCGCCAGCAGCTTGGCCCGGGACTTGAAAAGCACAGATACGCAGTATTTT.

The rearrangement joins TRBV18 to TRBJ2-3; D not resolved. The CDR3 has 15 amino acids. CDR1 and CDR2 (germline): KGHSH, LQKENI. Trimming took 3 bases from V and 1 from J, leaving 11 bases between them. The CDR3 sequence is CASSPLLQGTDTQYF. In DNA, the CDR3 is TGTGCCAGCTCACCTCTACTGCAGGGCACAGATACGCAGTATTTT.

V gene TRBV27 combines with J gene TRBJ1-6; D is unclear. The CDR3 runs 17 residues. Trimming cost V 7 bases and J 2 bases, with 18 bases left between them. The germline V gene has CDR1 MNHEY and CDR2 SMNVEV (reference sequence). DNA for the CDR3: TGTGCCAGCACCTCGTCCGGGGTAAGAGCCTATAATTCACCCCTCCACTTT. Its translation is CASTSSGVRAYNSPLHF.

This sequence joins TRBV7-3 and TRBJ1-6; the D is unclear. The CDR3 has 15 residues. Germline V gene data show CDR1 as SGHTA and CDR2 as FQGTGA. The germline V and J ends were trimmed by 5 bases and 9 bases, with 17 bases remaining between them. The CDR3 loop is CASSLAGGEGSPLHF. The DNA for the CDR3 is TGTGCCAGCAGCCTAGCGGGTGGTGAAGGTTCACCCCTCCACTTT.

V gene TRBV28 combines with J gene TRBJ2-1; 8 nucleotides agree with TRBD2. CDR3 size: 13 residues. Germline V gene data show CDR1 as MDHEN and CDR2 as SYDVKM. J gave up 6 bases and V 5 bases, and 3 bases lay outside the gene matches. The CDR3 DNA reads as TGTGCCAGCAGTAGGACTAGCACCAATGAGCAGTTCTTC. The encoded protein is CASSRTSTNEQFF.

The rearrangement uses TRBV19 and TRBJ2-7; 9 bases are a match to TRBD1. The germline V gene encodes CDR1 LNHDA and CDR2 SQIVND (reference sequence). V was pared by 5 bases and J by 5 bases, with 4 bases of the junction left unmatched. The CDR3 loop spans 13 amino acids. In nucleotides, the CDR3 is TGTGCCAGTAGTCCGGGACAGGGCAACGAGCAGTACTTC. This codes for CASSPGQGNEQYF.

This sequence joins TRBV4-1 and TRBJ2-7; the D gene is possibly TRBD1 (5 bases). The CDR3 is made up of 16 amino acids. Germline CDR1 MGHRA, CDR2 YSYEKL. Between the trimmed V and J ends, which lost 3 bases and 0 bases, there was a span of 15 bases. The CDR3 is CASSHNALTASYEQYF. The CDR3, as DNA: TGCGCCAGCAGCCACAACGCGCTGACAGCCTCCTACGAGCAGTACTTC.

The chain joins TRBV25-1 to TRBJ2-7, with TRBD2 matching over 9 bases. V was clipped by 3 bases and J by 6 bases; unmatched bases: 9. CDR1 is MGHDK, CDR2 SYGVNS, per germline. The CDR3 is 15 amino acids. CDR3 loop: CASSDPLAGLGEQYF. The CDR3 DNA follows: TGTGCCAGCAGTGATCCGCTAGCGGGGTTGGGCGAGCAGTACTTC.

This clone was seen just once. The chain joins TRBV29-1 to TRBJ2-7, with D perhaps matching TRBD1 (5 bases). V was trimmed by 1 base and J by 2 bases, leaving 9 bases between them. CDR1 SQVTM and CDR2 ANQGSEA come from the germline V gene. The CDR3 runs 13 residues. CDR3 sequence (DNA): TGCAGCGTTGAAGGGGGCGCTGCCTACGAGCAGTACTTC. Encoded protein: CSVEGGAAYEQYF.

The J gene is TRBJ2-5, the V gene TRBV30; no clear D. There are 11 residues in the CDR3. Trimming took 5 bases from V and 4 from J, leaving 8 bases between them. Germline V gene sequence: CDR1 GTSNPN, CDR2 SVGIG (reference sequence). The DNA for the CDR3 is TGTGCCTGGTCTTCCGGAGAGACCCAGTACTTC. It translates to CAWSSGETQYF.

In nucleotides, the CDR3 is TGCGCCAGCAGCGGGACAGCCCACCAGCACTATGGCTACACCTTC. It encodes CASSGTAHQHYGYTF. The rearrangement joins TRBV5-1 to TRBJ1-2; 7 bases match TRBD1. Per the germline V gene, CDR1 is SGHRS and CDR2 is YFSETQ. The CDR3 spans 15 residues. Germline trimming cut 4 bases from V and 3 bases from J; bases unmatched to any gene: 9. Based on the CDR3 plus reference TRBV5-1 and TRBJ1-2, the full variable domain is KAGVTQTPRYLIKTRGQQVTLSCSPISGHRSVSWYQQTPGQGLQFLFEYFSETQRNKGNFPGRFSGRQFSNSRSEMNVSTLELGDSALYLCASSGTAHQHYGYTFGSGTRLTVV.

The chain uses TRBV2 and TRBJ2-5, with 8 bases aligning to TRBD1. CDR3 length equals 15 residues. The ends lost 6 bases at V and 5 bases at J; junction bases unmatched: 11. Looked up from germline, CDR1 is SNHLY and CDR2 is FYNNEI. The CDR3 nucleotides are TGTGCCAGCAGCAGACAGGGGCACCAGGTTGAGACCCAGTACTTC. Amino acids: CASSRQGHQVETQYF.

This chain uses TRBV7-9 with TRBJ2-7; 9 positions agree with TRBD1. J lost 2 bases, V lost 3 bases, and 5 bases had no gene match. The CDR3 has 15 residues. Germline-derived CDR1 and CDR2 are SEHNR and FQNEAQ (reference sequence). The CDR3 nucleotides read TGTGCCAGCAGCTTCGTGGACAGGGGAGCCTACGAGCAGTACTTC. Translating gives CASSFVDRGAYEQYF.

The chain carries TRBV10-3 and TRBJ2-3, with 13 bases lining up with TRBD2. Germline-derived CDR1 and CDR2 are ENHRY and SYGVKD. Trimming cost V 6 bases and J 0 bases; bases outside gene matches: 3. This CDR3 comprises 16 residues. The CDR3 sequence is CAIRGTSGISTDTQYF. In DNA form, the CDR3 reads TGTGCCATCAGGGGGACTAGCGGGATCAGCACAGATACGCAGTATTTT.

This rearrangement joins TRBV5-1 to TRBJ1-2, with 9 bases aligning to TRBD1. The CDR3 extends over 14 amino acids. J lost 6 bases, V lost 0 bases, and 3 bases had no gene match. Germline CDR1 is SGHRS and CDR2 is YFSETQ. The CDR3 region has the DNA TGCGCCAGCAGCTTGGAGACAGGGGGGAATGGCTACACCTTC. Translating it yields CASSLETGGNGYTF.

The chain combines TRBV14 with TRBJ2-3, with 9 bases aligning to TRBD2. Trimming removed 6 bases from V and 4 bases from J; junction bases left unmatched: 11. The CDR3 loop spans 16 amino acids. CDR1 is SGHDN and CDR2 is FVKESK in the germline V gene. CDR3 amino acids: CASSLKSSGISDTQYF. The CDR3 nucleotides read TGTGCCAGCAGTCTAAAGTCTAGCGGGATATCAGATACGCAGTATTTT. The full variable domain, with the rest looked up from reference TRBV14 and TRBJ2-3, is EAGVTQFPSHSVIEKGQTVTLRCDPISGHDNLYWYRRVMGKEIKFLLHFVKESKQDESGMPNNRFLAERTGGTYSTLKVQPAELEDSGVYFCASSLKSSGISDTQYFGPGTRLTVL.

The V and J genes are TRBV7-6 and TRBJ1-2; 7 bases fit TRBD1. In germline, CDR1 is SGHVS, CDR2 FNYEAQ. The CDR3 sequence is 14 residues long. V was clipped by 2 bases and J by 3 bases; unmatched bases: 3. The CDR3 DNA reads TGTGCCAGCAGCTTACTCGGGACAGACTATGGCTACACCTTC. Amino acid sequence: CASSLLGTDYGYTF. Based on the CDR3 plus reference TRBV7-6 and TRBJ1-2, the full variable domain is GAGVSQSPRYKVTKRGQDVALRCDPISGHVSLYWYRQALGQGPEFLTYFNYEAQQDKSGLPNDRFSAERPEGSISTLTIQRTEQRDSAMYRCASSLLGTDYGYTFGSGTRLTVV.

The CDR3 nucleotides are TGTGCCAGCAGTTTGTACGGGTTGAACACTGAAGCTTTCTTT. It codes for CASSLYGLNTEAFF. The chain uses TRBV28 and TRBJ1-1; unclear D gene. This CDR3 is built from 14 residues. The germline gives CDR1 MDHEN, CDR2 SYDVKM. V dropped 3 bases and J dropped 0 bases, with 8 bases sitting between them.

The V call is TRBV7-9, the J call TRBJ1-5; the match to TRBD1 covers 10 bases. V lost 5 bases, J lost 1 base, and 5 bases stayed unmatched. CDR1 is SEHNR, CDR2 FQNEAQ, per germline (reference sequence). CDR3 length: 16 amino acids. The DNA of the CDR3 is TGTGCCAGCAGCGGACAGGGGGGAAGGAGCAATCAGCCCCAGCATTTT. Residues: CASSGQGGRSNQPQHF. Supplemented by reference TRBV7-9 and TRBJ1-5, the full variable domain reads DTGVSQNPRHKITKRGQNVTFRCDPISEHNRLYWYRQTLGQGPEFLTYFQNEAQLEKSRLLSDRFSAERPKGSFSTLEIQRTEQGDSAMYLCASSGQGGRSNQPQHFGDGTRLSIL.

The gene calls are TRBV4-1 and TRBJ2-7; 7 nucleotides agree with TRBD1. In germline, CDR1 is MGHRA, CDR2 YSYEKL. This CDR3 region has 18 residues. Germline trimming cut 1 base from V and 0 bases from J; bases unmatched to any gene: 12. The chain's CDR3 is CASSQVASRTGVSYEQYF. The CDR3 coding sequence is TGCGCCAGCAGCCAAGTAGCGTCGAGAACAGGGGTCTCCTACGAGCAGTACTTC.

V and J are TRBV6-5 and TRBJ1-1; D possibly corresponds to TRBD1 (5 bases). V lost 2 bases and J 10 bases, leaving 14 bases between the germline ends. CDR1 is MNHEY, CDR2 SVGAGI, per germline. CDR3 length: 13 amino acids. CDR3: CASSYRSGFGAFF. CDR3 DNA sequence: TGTGCCAGCAGTTACCGGTCAGGGTTCGGAGCTTTCTTT.